These 18 T cell receptor beta chains originate from one sample sequenced in a study of OX40 agonist ivuxolimab in advanced cancers. Measured with immunoSEQ multiplex PCR; TCRdb has only the in-frame clones, and not every one. The table shows roughly 79,000 clones, with roughly four fifths occurring only once. Sequencing used CD4+ or CD8+ T cells sorted from blood, obtained in a trial of the OX40 agonist ivuxolimab. These TCRs come from an adult with an advanced solid tumor such as melanoma, head and neck, liver or kidney cancer.

The chain is built from TRBV5-6 and TRBJ2-7, with D uncertain. The V and J ends lost 5 bases and 0 bases respectively, with 12 bases between them. The CDR3 runs 14 residues. Germline CDR1 SGHDT, CDR2 YYEEEE. CDR3 residues: CASRPLRSSYEQYF. CDR3 sequence (DNA): TGTGCCAGCAGGCCTCTAAGGAGCTCCTACGAGCAGTACTTC. Full variable domain (rest looked up from reference TRBV5-6 and TRBJ2-7): DAGVTQSPTHLIKTRGQQVTLRCSPKSGHDTVSWYQQALGQGPQFIFQYYEEEERQRGNFPDRFSGHQFPNYSSELNVNALLLGDSALYLCASRPLRSSYEQYFGPGTRLTVT.

This clone came up a few times. The V and J genes are TRBV4-2 and TRBJ2-1; 10 bases are shared with TRBD1. The junction had 5 bases not matched to a gene; V was cut back by 4 bases and J by 5 bases. Germline V gene sequence: CDR1 LGHNA, CDR2 YNFKEQ. This CDR3 region has 15 residues. In nucleotides, the CDR3 is TGTGCCAGCAGCCTACCGGGACAGGGGAACAATGAGCAGTTCTTC. Translated: CASSLPGQGNNEQFF.

The chain links TRBV27 to TRBJ1-4; 10 positions agree with TRBD1. This CDR3 region has 17 residues. The trim removed 5 bases at V and 0 bases at J, leaving 6 bases unmatched. Germline V gene sequence: CDR1 MNHEY, CDR2 SMNVEV (reference sequence). The DNA for the CDR3 is TGTGCCAGCAGTGCGACAGGGGGCTTCGCAACTAATGAAAAACTGTTTTTT. Protein sequence: CASSATGGFATNEKLFF.

This rearrangement joins TRBV10-3 to TRBJ2-7; 8 bases fit TRBD2. CDR1 and CDR2 from the germline V gene are ENHRY and SYGVKD. The CDR3 loop spans 14 amino acids. V was pared by 10 bases and J by 5 bases, with 13 bases of the junction left unmatched. The CDR3 nucleotides are TGTGCCACCGGGGGGGCAGGGCAGCGAGACGAGCAGTACTTC. Translating gives CATGGAGQRDEQYF.

The CDR3 DNA sequence: TGTGCCAGCAGTCCGAGGGTCGGAGGGTCGAGGGAGACCCAGTACTTC. Translation gives CASSPRVGGSRETQYF. The chain has TRBV27 and TRBJ2-5; weak D call: TRBD2 (6 bases). Germline V gene lookup returns CDR1 MNHEY and CDR2 SMNVEV (reference sequence). The length of the CDR3 is 16 residues. V lost 5 bases and J lost 5, with 21 bases in between.

This sequence joins TRBV11-2 and TRBJ2-7; no clear D gene. The CDR3 is made up of 19 amino acids. V was shortened by 5 bases and J by 4 bases, with 30 bases between the two germline ends. Germline values: CDR1 SGHAT, CDR2 FQNNGV. The CDR3 sequence: CASSPIRRIPGTSTYEQYF. In DNA, the CDR3 is TGTGCCAGCAGCCCGATCAGGAGAATCCCTGGAACCTCCACTTACGAGCAGTACTTC.

The chain has TRBV7-2 and TRBJ2-7; 9 positions match TRBD1. The germline V gene has CDR1 SGHTA and CDR2 FQGNSA. This CDR3 region has 14 residues. With 5 bases clipped from V and 4 bases from J, the junction kept 6 bases outside the gene matches. CDR3 in amino acids: CASSGDRVGYEQYF. The CDR3 DNA sequence: TGTGCCAGCAGCGGGGACAGGGTTGGGTACGAGCAGTACTTC. The full variable domain, rest sourced from reference TRBV7-2 and TRBJ2-7, is GAGVSQSPSNKVTEKGKDVELRCDPISGHTALYWYRQSLGQGLEFLIYFQGNSAPDKSGLPSDRFSAERTGGSVSTLTIQRTQQEDSAVYLCASSGDRVGYEQYFGPGTRLTVT.

This clone was detected once. The CDR3 DNA reads as TGCGCCAGCAGCTTGGCCGGGACGGGCCCAGATACGCAGTATTTT. This translates into CASSLAGTGPDTQYF. The chain links TRBV5-1 to TRBJ2-3; perhaps D is TRBD1 or TRBD2 (5 bases each). Germline V CDR1 and CDR2: SGHRS, YFSETQ. The CDR3 has 15 residues. Trimming took off 0 bases at V and 4 bases at J, with 12 bases between the two ends. The whole variable domain, remainder taken from reference TRBV5-1 and TRBJ2-3, is KAGVTQTPRYLIKTRGQQVTLSCSPISGHRSVSWYQQTPGQGLQFLFEYFSETQRNKGNFPGRFSGRQFSNSRSEMNVSTLELGDSALYLCASSLAGTGPDTQYFGPGTRLTVL.

The CDR3 region is CASSSSFLAGAYNEQFF. CDR3 DNA: TGTGCCAGCAGCTCCAGCTTCCTAGCGGGAGCTTACAATGAGCAGTTCTTC. This sequence joins TRBV7-2 and TRBJ2-1; the match to TRBD2 covers 10 bases. Germline V gene data show CDR1 as SGHTA and CDR2 as FQGNSA. V lost 4 bases, J lost 4 bases, and 10 bases stayed unmatched. The CDR3 is 17 amino acids.

In this sample, this clone turned up once. The chain uses TRBV7-2 and TRBJ2-5; tentatively, D is TRBD1 or TRBD2 (5 bases each). The V gene lost 1 base and the J gene lost 5 bases, with 20 bases spanning the gap. Germline V gives CDR1 SGHTA, CDR2 FQGNSA. The CDR3 length is 17 residues. CDR3 in amino acids: CASSLGGSLGPGETQYF. In DNA form, the CDR3 reads TGTGCCAGCAGCTTAGGGGGCTCTCTGGGTCCGGGGGAGACCCAGTACTTC.

This chain uses TRBV7-3 with TRBJ2-1, with 16 bases fitting TRBD2. The CDR3 contains 16 residues. The germline CDR1 and CDR2 sequences are SGHTA and FQGTGA. J gave up 12 bases and V 0 bases, and 5 bases lay outside the gene matches. Here the CDR3 DNA reads TGTGCCAGCAGCTTAACACCGGGACTAGCGGGAGGGCGGCAGTTCTTC. It codes for CASSLTPGLAGGRQFF.

J is TRBJ1-3 and V is TRBV15; D ambiguous. In germline, CDR1 is LNHNV, CDR2 YYDKDF (reference sequence). V was shortened by 0 bases and J by 4 bases, with 13 bases between the two germline ends. The CDR3 is 16 residues long. As DNA, the CDR3 is TGTGCCACCAGCAGAGATCGGGCCTCGGCAGGAAACACCATATATTTT. Its translation: CATSRDRASAGNTIYF.

The genes are TRBV28 and TRBJ2-2; TRBD1 might be the D (5 bases). The germline gives CDR1 MDHEN, CDR2 SYDVKM. There are 16 residues in the CDR3. The ends were cut back, 1 base at V and 0 bases at J, with 9 bases in the middle. The chain's CDR3 is CASSLSGSANTGELFF. DNA for the CDR3: TGTGCCAGCAGTTTATCAGGGTCAGCGAACACCGGGGAGCTGTTTTTT.

The chain couples TRBV7-2 to TRBJ2-5; D is ambiguous. CDR1 is SGHTA, CDR2 FQGNSA, per germline. The CDR3 spans 15 residues. V shed 1 base and J shed 5 bases, with 14 bases lying between them. This CDR3 is CASSLGLAERETQYF. The CDR3 DNA follows: TGTGCCAGCAGCTTAGGTCTCGCGGAAAGGGAGACCCAGTACTTC.

This chain connects TRBV30 to TRBJ2-7; 8 nucleotides line up with TRBD1. Germline assignment: CDR1 GTSNPN and CDR2 SVGIG (reference sequence). V lost 2 bases, J lost 6 bases, and 9 bases stayed unmatched. CDR3 length equals 14 residues. CDR3 residues: CAWSPRTGRGEQYF. The CDR3 nucleotides are TGTGCCTGGAGTCCAAGGACAGGGCGAGGCGAGCAGTACTTC.

The chain links TRBV5-1 to TRBJ1-6; 7 positions agree with TRBD1. The CDR3 is made up of 14 amino acids. J gave up 8 bases and V 4 bases, and 6 bases lay outside the gene matches. The germline CDR1 and CDR2 sequences are SGHRS and YFSETQ. This chain's CDR3 is CASSPGQKDSPLHF. The CDR3 DNA sequence: TGCGCCAGCAGCCCGGGACAGAAGGATTCACCCCTCCACTTT.

This sequence joins TRBV7-9 and TRBJ2-2; D is uncertain. This CDR3 contains 12 residues. Germline V lookup: CDR1 SEHNR, CDR2 FQNEAQ (reference sequence). The V gene lost 5 bases and the J gene lost 6 bases, with 7 bases spanning the gap. CDR3 DNA sequence: TGTGCCAGCAGCCCTGGGGCCGGGGAGCTGTTTTTT. This translates into CASSPGAGELFF.

The chain joins TRBV5-4 to TRBJ2-1; 8 positions agree with TRBD2. The CDR3 covers 14 residues. Germline V gives CDR1 SGHNT, CDR2 YYREEE (reference sequence). Trimming at V came to 0 bases and at J to 5 bases, leaving 1 base not matched to a gene. The CDR3 DNA reads as TGTGCCAGCAGCTTGGCCGGGGGGGACAATGAGCAGTTCTTC. Translated: CASSLAGGDNEQFF.